These 32 T cell receptor beta chains were sequenced from one sample in a study of identical twins. TCRdb re-called the 5' RACE reads through MiXCR, storing one row per CDR3 protein. Counted here are over 600,000 distinct CDR3 sequences, 21% occurring once; the ten biggest clones make up about 4.3%. These data also formed part of another study, on T cells expressing NK-cell markers.

Input material: PBMCs. These receptors were obtained from a woman in her late teens or twenties in good health.

The V gene is TRBV11-2, the J gene TRBJ1-6, with 7 positions matching TRBD1. The CDR3 has 19 residues. V shed 4 bases and J 2 bases; nucleotides not matched to a gene: 14. Germline assignment: CDR1 SGHAT and CDR2 FQNNGV. The CDR3 DNA reads TGTGCCAGCAGCTCGGACTTGACAGGGCGCCTGCCCTATAATTCACCCCTCCACTTT. Translating it yields CASSSDLTGRLPYNSPLHF.

This clonotype was found many times. The chain links TRBV12-5 to TRBJ2-2; D not resolved. CDR3 size: 16 residues. Looked up from germline, CDR1 is LGHNT and CDR2 is FRNRAP. The V and J ends lost 0 bases and 3 bases respectively, with 11 bases between them. CDR3 coding DNA: TGTGCTAGTGGTTTGGTGACCACATGGGACACCGGGGAGCTGTTTTTT. Translation: CASGLVTTWDTGELFF.

V gene TRBV5-4 combines with J gene TRBJ2-5, with TRBD2 identical over 10 bases. This CDR3 has 15 amino acids. Trimming took 1 base from V and 6 from J; bases not matched to a gene: 6. From germline, CDR1 is SGHNT and CDR2 YYREEE (reference sequence). Written as DNA, the CDR3 is TGTGCCAGCAGCTTGAGTAGCGGGGGGCAGAAGACCCAGTACTTC. Protein sequence: CASSLSSGGQKTQYF. The full variable domain, rest sourced from reference TRBV5-4 and TRBJ2-5, is ETGVTQSPTHLIKTRGQQVTLRCSSQSGHNTVSWYQQALGQGPQFIFQYYREEENGRGNFPPRFSGLQFPNYSSELNVNALELDDSALYLCASSLSSGGQKTQYFGPGTRLLVL.

The chain recombines TRBV7-2 with TRBJ1-5; the D is unclear. This CDR3 is 15 amino acids long. Trimming cost V 1 base and J 1 base, with 8 bases left between them. Germline V gene data show CDR1 as SGHTA and CDR2 as FQGNSA. The CDR3 coding sequence is TGTGCCAGCAGCTTAGGTTGGGGAAGCAATCAGCCCCAGCATTTT. As protein: CASSLGWGSNQPQHF. The entire variable domain, with the rest obtained from reference TRBV7-2 and TRBJ1-5, is as follows: GAGVSQSPSNKVTEKGKDVELRCDPISGHTALYWYRQSLGQGLEFLIYFQGNSAPDKSGLPSDRFSAERTGGSVSTLTIQRTQQEDSAVYLCASSLGWGSNQPQHFGDGTRLSIL.

In this sample, this clonotype turned up a few times. The chain has TRBV20-1 and TRBJ2-7; 9 nucleotides line up with TRBD2. The length of the CDR3 is 15 residues. Germline CDR1 DFQATT, CDR2 SNEGSKA (reference sequence). Trimming removed 3 bases from V and 5 bases from J; junction bases left unmatched: 11. DNA of the CDR3: TGCAGTGCTAGCCCTCCTAGGGGCGGGAGGGACGAGCAGTACTTC. It yields the protein CSASPPRGGRDEQYF.

This clonotype was counted a few times. The rearrangement joins TRBV7-2 to TRBJ2-1, with D perhaps being TRBD1 or TRBD2 (5 bases each). Germline V gene data show CDR1 as SGHTA and CDR2 as FQGNSA. This CDR3 is 15 amino acids long. V was trimmed by 5 bases and J by 5 bases, leaving 16 bases between them. The CDR3 sequence is CASSRWDLSNNEQFF. The DNA of the CDR3 is TGTGCCAGCAGCCGTTGGGACCTATCAAACAATGAGCAGTTCTTC.

This clonotype was observed a handful of times. CDR3 DNA: TGCAGTGCTCAATTATCTAGCACAGATACGCAGTATTTT. Amino acid sequence: CSAQLSSTDTQYF. The rearrangement joins TRBV20-1 to TRBJ2-3; D unresolved. The germline V gene has CDR1 DFQATT and CDR2 SNEGSKA (reference sequence). V lost 5 bases, J lost 0 bases, and 9 bases lay in between. There are 13 residues in the CDR3.

The chain joins TRBV11-1 to TRBJ2-2; 10 bases are a match to TRBD2. CDR1 SGHAT and CDR2 FQDESV come from the germline V gene (reference sequence). J lost 1 base, V lost 4 bases, and 12 bases had no gene match. This CDR3 has 19 residues. CDR3 sequence: CASSSRKRGGLWNTGELFF. In DNA, the CDR3 is TGTGCCAGCAGCTCCCGTAAGCGGGGGGGCTTGTGGAACACCGGGGAGCTGTTTTTT.

This clonotype has just a few counts. The rearrangement links TRBV6-1 to TRBJ2-5, with D unclear. The germline V and J ends were trimmed by 4 bases and 3 bases, with 18 bases remaining between them. The germline V gene has CDR1 MNHNS and CDR2 SASEGT. The CDR3 loop spans 16 amino acids. The CDR3 spells CASSALEALFEETQYF. CDR3 DNA sequence: TGTGCCAGCAGTGCCCTCGAGGCCTTATTCGAAGAGACCCAGTACTTC.

In its sample, this clonotype was seen many times. The chain employs TRBV12-3 or TRBV12-4 and TRBJ1-2; no clear D gene. The CDR3 is 12 amino acids. V lost 2 bases and J lost 4, with 5 bases in between. CDR3 sequence: CASSLMGYGYTF. DNA of the CDR3: TGTGCCAGCAGTTTAATGGGCTATGGCTACACCTTC.

This clonotype has ten or more counts. V usage is TRBV7-9 and J usage is TRBJ2-7; perhaps TRBD2 as D (6 bases). This CDR3 is 14 amino acids long. V dropped 3 bases and J dropped 3 bases, with 12 bases sitting between them. Germline CDR1 SEHNR, CDR2 FQNEAQ (reference sequence). The CDR3 DNA reads TGTGCCAGCAGCTTCATTGGGGGGAGCTACGAGCAGTACTTC. Translating it yields CASSFIGGSYEQYF.

The chain is built from TRBV7-2 and TRBJ2-7; D not certain. This CDR3 has 13 amino acids. CDR1 and CDR2 (germline): SGHTA, FQGNSA. V lost 4 bases, J lost 2 bases, and 9 bases lay in between. CDR3 amino acids: CASSSPPPYEQYF. The CDR3 bases are TGTGCCAGCAGCTCTCCCCCTCCCTACGAGCAGTACTTC.

The table lists this clonotype with a few counts. The rearrangement links TRBV12-3 or TRBV12-4 to TRBJ2-5; TRBD2 agrees at 7 bases. V shed 6 bases and J 7 bases; nucleotides not matched to a gene: 8. CDR3 length equals 13 residues. The CDR3 region is CASSRGPGGTQYF. The DNA of the CDR3 is TGTGCCAGCAGCCGCGGCCCGGGGGGGACCCAGTACTTC.

The sample holds a few counts of this clonotype. The chain recombines TRBV9 with TRBJ2-7; no clear D gene. There are 14 residues in the CDR3. From germline, CDR1 is SGDLS and CDR2 YYNGEE. Trimming removed 3 bases at V and 0 bases at J, with 10 bases between. The CDR3 here is CASSGGLTSYEQYF. The CDR3 region has the DNA TGTGCCAGCAGCGGGGGTCTAACCTCCTACGAGCAGTACTTC.

This clonotype was detected a few times. The chain carries TRBV5-1 and TRBJ1-1, with a weak D call TRBD1 (5 bases). Germline V CDR1 and CDR2: SGHRS, YFSETQ. Trimming cost V 3 bases and J 6 bases, with 15 bases left between them. CDR3 length: 14 residues. CDR3 protein: CASSWGGKGAEAFF. CDR3 DNA: TGCGCCAGCAGCTGGGGCGGTAAGGGCGCTGAAGCTTTCTTT.

The chain carries TRBV20-1 and TRBJ2-1; D unclear. CDR1 is DFQATT and CDR2 is SNEGSKA in the germline V gene (reference sequence). The CDR3 loop spans 14 amino acids. Trimming removed 1 base from V and 10 bases from J, with 17 bases in between. CDR3 sequence: CSARAAHQADEQFF. The CDR3 DNA reads as TGCAGTGCTAGAGCTGCACATCAGGCGGACGAGCAGTTCTTC.

This clonotype showed up just a few times. V usage is TRBV11-2 and J usage is TRBJ1-2, with unresolved D. CDR3 length equals 18 residues. Trimming cost V 0 bases and J 7 bases, with 24 bases left between them. Germline CDR1 is SGHAT and CDR2 is FQNNGV. CDR3 region: CASSLEVTLGVGSGGYTF. CDR3 coding DNA: TGTGCCAGCAGCTTAGAGGTTACCCTTGGGGTGGGTTCTGGTGGCTACACCTTC.

The table lists this clonotype with a few counts. This chain links TRBV15 with TRBJ2-3, with D uncertain. This CDR3 region has 15 residues. Germline loops: CDR1 LNHNV, CDR2 YYDKDF (reference sequence). V was cut by 1 base and J by 0 bases, with 8 bases left in between. In DNA form, the CDR3 reads TGTGCCACCAGCAGAGCTTCACCGAGCACAGATACGCAGTATTTT. Protein: CATSRASPSTDTQYF.

This clonotype was observed a handful of times. This rearrangement joins TRBV20-1 to TRBJ2-3; D remains unclear. CDR3 length: 16 amino acids. The germline V gene encodes CDR1 DFQATT and CDR2 SNEGSKA (reference sequence). Trimming removed 3 bases at V and 3 bases at J, with 19 bases between. Written as DNA, the CDR3 is TGCAGTGCTAGTTCCAGCTGGGGTCGTGTAACAGATACGCAGTATTTT. This gives the protein CSASSSWGRVTDTQYF.

The V call is TRBV20-1, the J call TRBJ1-1, with a possible D match to TRBD1 (6 bases). Germline loops: CDR1 DFQATT, CDR2 SNEGSKA (reference sequence). V dropped 5 bases and J dropped 1 base, with 17 bases sitting between them. The length of the CDR3 is 15 residues. Written as DNA, the CDR3 is TGCAGTGCTGTACGTCCGGGGGCTGAGAACACTGAAGCTTTCTTT. Translated, it gives CSAVRPGAENTEAFF.

V usage is TRBV12-3 or TRBV12-4 and J usage is TRBJ2-3; 9 bases map to TRBD1. This CDR3 has 15 residues. Losses at the gene ends were 3 bases for V and 6 bases for J; bases not matched to a gene: 7. This chain's CDR3 is CASSFYRGQADTQYF. For the CDR3, the DNA is TGTGCCAGCAGTTTTTACAGGGGGCAGGCGGATACGCAGTATTTT.

Details on this clonotype: A much larger clone lies one base from this, so it may be a read error. The gene calls are TRBV6-5 and TRBJ2-3, with D possibly called TRBD1 or TRBD2 (6 bases each). V was cut by 8 bases and J by 6 bases, with 24 bases left in between. There are 16 residues in the CDR3. Germline V gene lookup returns CDR1 MNHEY and CDR2 SVGAGI. Here the CDR3 DNA reads TGTGCCAGCGGTTCAGGGGACTGGGGTCGTCTCGATACGCAGTATTTT. The encoded protein is CASGSGDWGRLDTQYF.

The genes are TRBV10-3 and TRBJ2-7; possibly TRBD2 for D (6 bases). The CDR3 is 13 residues long. V lost 7 bases and J lost 6, with 16 bases in between. Germline V CDR1 and CDR2: ENHRY, SYGVKD. The CDR3 reads CAITAAGPGEQYF. CDR3 nucleotides: TGTGCCATCACTGCTGCGGGGCCCGGCGAGCAGTACTTC.

The chain is built from TRBV6-5 and TRBJ2-1, with D maybe TRBD2 (6 bases). V gave up 4 bases and J gave up 7 bases, with 17 bases separating them. The CDR3 sequence is 15 residues long. CDR1 MNHEY and CDR2 SVGAGI come from the germline V gene. CDR3 residues: CASSFGRTGENEQFF. CDR3 sequence (DNA): TGTGCCAGCAGTTTCGGGAGAACAGGTGAAAATGAGCAGTTCTTC.

In this sample, this clonotype turned up a few times. V is TRBV10-2 and J is TRBJ2-7, with 8 bases fitting TRBD2. Trimming took 7 bases from V and 7 from J; bases not matched to a gene: 12. Germline V lookup: CDR1 WSHSY, CDR2 SAAADI. There are 14 residues in the CDR3. CDR3 loop: CASTPAGAYREQYF. CDR3 in DNA: TGCGCCAGCACCCCAGCGGGAGCTTATAGAGAGCAGTACTTC.

Ten or more counts support this clonotype. The CDR3 region has the DNA TGTGCCAGCAGGGCCGGGACAGGGGGCTCCTACGAGCAGTACTTC. Translating gives CASRAGTGGSYEQYF. The chain uses TRBV7-2 and TRBJ2-7, with 11 nucleotides matching TRBD1. V lost 6 bases, J lost 0 bases, and 4 bases stayed unmatched. Looked up from germline, CDR1 is SGHTA and CDR2 is FQGNSA. This CDR3 contains 15 residues.

This clonotype was seen repeatedly, ten times or more. CDR3 coding DNA: TGTGCCAGCAGCCGACGGGTAGGCTCCTACAATGAGCAGTTCTTC. Translation: CASSRRVGSYNEQFF. The gene calls are TRBV7-9 and TRBJ2-1; D not resolved. In germline, CDR1 is SEHNR, CDR2 FQNEAQ (reference sequence). Trimming took off 5 bases at V and 0 bases at J, with 11 bases between the two ends. The CDR3 totals 15 residues.

This clonotype was counted between two and nine times. The rearrangement joins TRBV5-1 to TRBJ2-1, with D perhaps TRBD2 (7 bases). The CDR3 is made up of 14 amino acids. Trimming pared 4 bases from V and 8 bases from J, leaving 16 bases between. Germline CDR1 SGHRS, CDR2 YFSETQ. In DNA, the CDR3 is TGCGCCAGCAGCCTAATCAGGGGAGGGGATGAGCAGTTCTTC. Translation: CASSLIRGGDEQFF.

The rearrangement links TRBV27 to TRBJ2-1; D gene ambiguous. The CDR3 covers 12 residues. The V gene's germline CDR1 is MNHEY and CDR2 SMNVEV (reference sequence). The V gene lost 2 bases and the J gene lost 8 bases, with 7 bases spanning the gap. The CDR3 DNA follows: TGTGCCAGCAGTTTAAGTAGTCATGAGCAGTTCTTC. Translating it yields CASSLSSHEQFF.

This chain uses TRBV12-3 or TRBV12-4 with TRBJ1-5, with D tentatively TRBD1 (6 bases). The CDR3 runs to 15 residues. V gave up 7 bases and J gave up 1 base, with 14 bases separating them. The CDR3 DNA sequence: TGTGCCAGCACCCCCGGGGGCTTGAGCAATCAGCCCCAGCATTTT. Translation gives CASTPGGLSNQPQHF.

This clonotype was picked up many times. The V call is TRBV6-2 or TRBV6-3, the J call TRBJ2-1; 7 bases agree with TRBD2. V trimming: 2 bases; J trimming: 4 bases; junction bases outside the gene matches: 11. Germline V gene lookup returns CDR1 MNHEY and CDR2 SVGEGT. There are 17 residues in the CDR3. As DNA, the CDR3 is TGTGCCAGCAGTTACCGCCGGGGGAGCGGGAATTACAATGAGCAGTTCTTC. This codes for CASSYRRGSGNYNEQFF.

The sample holds a few counts of this clonotype. The V and J genes are TRBV6-1 and TRBJ2-2, with D hard to call. Germline CDR1 reads MNHNS; CDR2 reads SASEGT. Trimming left V 10 bases short and J 5 bases short, with 11 bases between. This CDR3 has 12 amino acids. The CDR3 coding sequence is TGTGCCATCCGGTCCGAGACCGGGGAGCTGTTTTTT. Translation: CAIRSETGELFF.